This T cell receptor beta chain comes out of a study of T-cell memory formation after mild COVID-19 (TCRdb year 2021). For the study in its entirety: TCR sequence clusters from the two donors were found to be largely donor specific. In a couple of donors, T-cell clones that expanded and contracted after mild COVID-19 were tracked by sequencing TCRalpha and TCRbeta repertoires over time. The cohort comprised two young, previously healthy adult volunteers, one female and one male.

The paper's findings and limits, for the study overall: The detection of some responding clones in pre-infection memory suggests that pre-existing cross-reactive memory T cells joined the SARS-CoV-2 response. From day 15 to 85, contracting clones showed balanced CD4/CD8 phenotypes, whereas a second wave of clones that expanded from day 15 to 37 leaned towards CD4+. The study included only a couple of mild cases, and larger cohorts that include severe cases with pre-infection samples were judged to be necessary. Contracting CD4+ clones were located mainly in the CM and EM memory subsets, whereas CD8+ clones were found to be enriched in EMRA. Whether the second-wave clones peaking on day 37 were SARS-CoV-2 specific was not confirmed.

Ficoll-Paque density gradient centrifugation was used to isolate PBMCs. To note about this clonotype: The antigen it recognizes is unknown. There are no base qualities to consult, and no much larger clone falls within one base.

Based on the germline V gene, the CDR1 and CDR2 sequences are SGHDT and YYEEEE. The CDR3 has 16 amino acids, counting the end cysteine and phenylalanine. The only DNA kept is the CDR3, 48 bases in frame from the first base. The V end gives up 5 bases and the J end 4 bases, leaving 12 bases in the junction not matched to a gene. TCRdb records Illumina NovaSeq 6000 as the sequencer. TCRalpha and TCRbeta cDNA libraries were constructed by 5'RACE with constant-segment primers, with sample barcodes and unique molecular identifiers being introduced. RNA was extracted from every sample with Trizol reagent. Amplification of the libraries took two PCR steps, and the second step added a second sample barcode plus Illumina TruSeq adapters. The libraries were sequenced on an Illumina NovaSeq using 2 x 150 bp paired-end reads. Per the source publication's procedure: Reads were demultiplexed and collapsed into UMI-guided consensus sequences with migec v1.2.7. Using mixcr v2.1.11, UMI consensuses were aligned to TRA and TRB V and J templates and then assembled into clonotypes. Clonotypes were classified as expanded or contracted when called significant by both edgeR and NoisET, with noise models trained on biological replicates. For edgeR calls, the cutoffs were a false discovery rate-adjusted p below 0.01 and a log2 fold-change threshold of 1. As an exploratory analysis of dynamics, max-normalized trajectories of the 1000 most abundant clonotypes were examined by PCA with hierarchical clustering. Separately sequenced CD4+ and CD8+ repertoires were used to assign a CD4 or CD8 phenotype to each responding clone. TCRdb reprocessing: public reads trimmed at Q25 with fastp, clones called with MiXCR, in-frame beta chains kept. Entries are consolidated by CDR3 protein sequence, retaining the most common genes and DNA. These V and J calls are TCRdb output, not the study's own analysis. Across this sample there are some 290,000 distinct CDR3 sequences, with under 20% seen only once. The ten largest make up roughly 24% of the sample.

The sequence is built from TRBV5-6 and TRBJ2-1; 7 middle bases align to TRBD2. Material for sequencing was PBMCs or a T cell subset sorted from them (not recorded which). The receptor was isolated from a young man who had mild COVID-19 (a few samples of this study predate the infection). The sample titles of this study are shuffled in the database, so cell type and time point are left out; the donor was told from shared clones. This receptor has the CDR3 CASSFAGLAEYNEQFF. The sequence in DNA is TGTGCCAGCAGTTTCGCGGGGCTAGCGGAGTACAATGAGCAGTTCTTC. The entire variable domain, with the stretches around the CDR3 drawn from the reference TRBV5-6 and TRBJ2-1 proteins, is DAGVTQSPTHLIKTRGQQVTLRCSPKSGHDTVSWYQQALGQGPQFIFQYYEEEERQRGNFPDRFSGHQFPNYSSELNVNALLLGDSALYLCASSFAGLAEYNEQFFGPGTRLTVL.